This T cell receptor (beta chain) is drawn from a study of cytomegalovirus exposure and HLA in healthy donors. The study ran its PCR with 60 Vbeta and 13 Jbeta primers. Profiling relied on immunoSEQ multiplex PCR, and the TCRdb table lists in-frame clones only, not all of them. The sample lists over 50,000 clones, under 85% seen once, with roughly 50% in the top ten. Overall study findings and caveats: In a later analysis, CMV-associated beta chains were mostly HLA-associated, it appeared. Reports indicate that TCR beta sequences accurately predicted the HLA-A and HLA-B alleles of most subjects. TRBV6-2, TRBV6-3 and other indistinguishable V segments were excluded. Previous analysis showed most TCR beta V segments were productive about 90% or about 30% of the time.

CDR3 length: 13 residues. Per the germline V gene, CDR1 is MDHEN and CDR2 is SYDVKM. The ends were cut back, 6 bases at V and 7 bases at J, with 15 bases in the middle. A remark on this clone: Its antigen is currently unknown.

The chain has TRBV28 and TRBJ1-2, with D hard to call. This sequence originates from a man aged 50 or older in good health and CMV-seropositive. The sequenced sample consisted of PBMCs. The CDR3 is CASRLELAGGYTF. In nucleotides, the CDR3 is TGTGCCAGCAGGCTTGAATTGGCGGGTGGCTACACCTTC.